This T cell receptor (beta chain) stems from a study of blood T cell repertoires in COVID-19. Sequencing was performed with immunoSEQ multiplex PCR; in TCRdb, only in-frame clones are kept and a portion is missing. Among about 430,000 clones listed, around nine tenths were seen once. Unmatched junction bases numbered 5, after V lost 3 bases and J lost 4 bases. The germline V gene has CDR1 SGHDT and CDR2 YYEEEE. The CDR3 is 14 amino acids. The chain employs TRBV5-6 and TRBJ1-2; the match to TRBD1 covers 8 bases. The source is a woman aged 18-29 years who had been exposed to COVID-19. Sequencing was carried out using PBMCs or T cells enriched from blood (not recorded which). CDR3: CASSWGTGGYGYTF. CDR3 coding DNA: TGTGCCAGCAGCTGGGGGACAGGTGGCTATGGCTACACCTTC.